These 16 T cell receptor beta chains were sequenced from one sample in a study of early T cells in non-severe SARS-CoV-2 infection. Using its own MiXCR run on the 5' RACE reads, TCRdb lists one record per CDR3 protein. The repertoire includes around 77,000 distinct CDR3 sequences, approximately 12% of them detected once, and around 16% sits in the top ten. This material consisted of whole blood, taken at baseline. The receptors come from an adult who was a healthcare worker with PCR-confirmed SARS-CoV-2 infection or an uninfected control (not recorded which). The donor label of this sample is uncertain.

This rearrangement joins TRBV27 to TRBJ2-5, with no clear D. Per the germline V gene, CDR1 is MNHEY and CDR2 is SMNVEV (reference sequence). Between the trimmed V and J ends, which lost 3 bases and 4 bases, there was a span of 6 bases. There are 12 residues in the CDR3. The CDR3 protein is CASSFWGETQYF. DNA of the CDR3: TGTGCCAGCAGTTTTTGGGGAGAGACCCAGTACTTC.

This clonotype was seen only a few times. The chain recombines TRBV5-6 with TRBJ2-1; no definite D call. Trimming pared 1 base from V and 8 bases from J, leaving 7 bases between. Germline V gene sequence: CDR1 SGHDT, CDR2 YYEEEE. The length of the CDR3 is 12 residues. CDR3 DNA sequence: TGTGCCAGCAGCTTGCCATTCGATGAGCAGTTCTTC. As protein: CASSLPFDEQFF.

The V gene is TRBV7-3, the J gene TRBJ2-3; D not resolved. Germline V gives CDR1 SGHTA, CDR2 FQGTGA. There are 16 residues in the CDR3. V lost 6 bases and J lost 2, with 18 bases in between. CDR3 loop: CASSPSRQFSTDTQYF. CDR3 nucleotide sequence: TGTGCCAGCAGTCCATCAAGGCAGTTCTCCACAGATACGCAGTATTTT.

The table lists this clonotype with a few counts. The V gene is TRBV19, the J gene TRBJ1-4, with a tentative D call TRBD1 (5 bases). The CDR3 extends over 13 amino acids. V lost 3 bases, J lost 6 bases, and 8 bases lay in between. Germline CDR1 reads LNHDA; CDR2 reads SQIVND (reference sequence). The CDR3 bases are TGTGCCAGTAGTATTATGACAGATGAAAAACTGTTTTTT. Translation gives CASSIMTDEKLFF.

This clonotype was picked up many times. The chain employs TRBV2 and TRBJ2-2; TRBD2 agrees at 9 bases. Germline trimming cut 7 bases from V and 5 bases from J; bases unmatched to any gene: 5. This CDR3 comprises 14 residues. Germline CDR1 reads SNHLY; CDR2 reads FYNNEI. The CDR3 protein is CASTGLALTGELFF. CDR3 DNA sequence: TGTGCCAGCACCGGACTAGCGTTAACCGGGGAGCTGTTTTTT. Together with reference TRBV2 and TRBJ2-2, the CDR3 gives the full variable domain: EPEVTQTPSHQVTQMGQEVILRCVPISNHLYFYWYRQILGQKVEFLVSFYNNEISEKSEIFDDQFSVERPDGSNFTLKIRSTKLEDSAMYFCASTGLALTGELFFGEGSRLTVL.

This rearrangement joins TRBV4-1 to TRBJ1-6; D ambiguous. CDR3 length: 12 amino acids. From germline, CDR1 is MGHRA and CDR2 YSYEKL. With 1 base removed from V and 13 bases from J, the gap between germline ends came to 8 bases. Here the CDR3 reads CASSQVPGPLHF. The CDR3 coding sequence is TGCGCCAGCAGCCAAGTGCCGGGTCCCCTCCACTTT.

The gene calls are TRBV7-2 and TRBJ2-3; D gene unclear. The CDR3 totals 13 residues. Germline V gene sequence: CDR1 SGHTA, CDR2 FQGNSA. V was shortened by 7 bases and J by 6 bases, with 14 bases between the two germline ends. The CDR3 DNA reads TGTGCCAGCAACTTCCCAACCATCGATACGCAGTATTTT. Protein product: CASNFPTIDTQYF.

This clonotype turned up a few times. The chain has TRBV6-1 and TRBJ1-2, with D possibly matching TRBD1 (5 bases). Germline V gene sequence: CDR1 MNHNS, CDR2 SASEGT. There are 12 residues in the CDR3. The V end lost 7 bases, the J end lost 6 bases, and 12 bases lay between the germline ends. The CDR3 DNA follows: TGTGCCAGCATGGGGCTCTGGGATGGCTACACCTTC. Amino acids: CASMGLWDGYTF.

The chain joins TRBV7-3 to TRBJ2-1, with 11 positions matching TRBD2. There are 15 residues in the CDR3. Germline V gene data show CDR1 as SGHTA and CDR2 as FQGTGA. The V gene end was trimmed by 5 bases and the J gene end by 7 bases; junction bases not matched to a gene: 7. CDR3 DNA sequence: TGTGCCAGCAGCACTGGACTAGCGGGTATGAATGAGCAGTTCTTC. Encoded protein: CASSTGLAGMNEQFF.

The rearrangement uses TRBV6-1 and TRBJ2-7; 12 bases align to TRBD2. From germline, CDR1 is MNHNS and CDR2 SASEGT. With V trimmed by 8 bases and J by 1 base, 0 bases remained unmatched. CDR3 length: 13 residues. The CDR3 reads CASGLAGSYEQYF. CDR3 nucleotide sequence: TGTGCCAGCGGACTAGCGGGATCCTACGAGCAGTACTTC.

This clonotype was seen more than once but under ten times. The rearrangement links TRBV19 to TRBJ2-1, with 7 positions matching TRBD2. This CDR3 region has 17 residues. Per the germline V gene, CDR1 is LNHDA and CDR2 is SQIVND (reference sequence). J gave up 3 bases and V 9 bases, and 17 bases lay outside the gene matches. For the CDR3, the DNA is TGTGCCAGCAACCGGGACCCCGGGCTAGCGGACTACAATGAGCAGTTCTTC. Protein product: CASNRDPGLADYNEQFF.

In this sample, this clonotype turned up a few times. The chain is built from TRBV3-1 and TRBJ1-1, with TRBD1 matching 7 bases. Germline assignment: CDR1 LGHDT and CDR2 YNNKEL (reference sequence). The ends lost 3 bases at V and 7 bases at J; junction bases unmatched: 5. This CDR3 has 13 amino acids. The CDR3 protein is CASSQTRQGEAFF. As DNA, the CDR3 is TGTGCCAGCAGCCAGACTCGACAGGGTGAAGCTTTCTTT.

This clonotype was seen a handful of times. The chain has TRBV18 and TRBJ1-4; D ambiguous. The CDR3 length is 13 residues. Trimming took off 6 bases at V and 7 bases at J, with 12 bases between the two ends. Germline CDR1 KGHSH, CDR2 LQKENI. The CDR3 protein is CASSYTAAEKLFF. CDR3 bases: TGTGCCAGCTCCTATACTGCCGCTGAAAAACTGTTTTTT.

The J gene is TRBJ1-6, the V gene TRBV11-3, with 9 positions matching TRBD1. V was pared by 5 bases and J by 2 bases, with 7 bases of the junction left unmatched. CDR3 size: 17 residues. The V gene's germline CDR1 is SGHNT and CDR2 YENEEA. CDR3 in amino acids: CASSRPGQGAYNSPLHF. CDR3 DNA sequence: TGTGCCAGCAGCCGACCGGGACAGGGCGCCTATAATTCACCCCTCCACTTT.

This chain joins TRBV2 and TRBJ1-3; 8 nucleotides line up with TRBD1. The J segment lost 8 bases and the V segment lost 4 bases, leaving 13 bases of the junction unmatched. Germline V lookup: CDR1 SNHLY, CDR2 FYNNEI. This CDR3 is built from 16 residues. CDR3 nucleotides: TGTGCCAGCAGTGCCCCCCGGACAGGGTCGTCGTACACCATATATTTT. Amino acid sequence: CASSAPRTGSSYTIYF.

The chain is built from TRBV20-1 and TRBJ2-3, with a weak D call TRBD1 (6 bases). Looked up from germline, CDR1 is DFQATT and CDR2 is SNEGSKA (reference sequence). V lost 0 bases, J lost 8 bases, and 18 bases lay in between. The CDR3 extends over 15 amino acids. The CDR3 loop reads CSARDRQRGSGTQYF. The CDR3, as DNA: TGCAGTGCTAGAGATAGACAGAGGGGGTCAGGTACGCAGTATTTT.